The 27 T cell receptor beta chains below were found in one sample sequenced in a study of blood T cell repertoires in COVID-19. The method was immunoSEQ multiplex PCR; TCRdb's version includes in-frame clones alone and lacks a portion of them. This table has about 250,000 clones, about four fifths appearing once. Sequencing was carried out using peripheral blood. All receptors derive from a man older than 75 with acute or convalescent COVID-19.

This clone was detected a few times. The gene calls are TRBV3-1 (or the pseudogene TRBV3-2) and TRBJ2-7; D may be TRBD1 (5 bases). Germline V gives CDR1 LGHDT, CDR2 YNNKEL (reference sequence). Trimming took off 1 base at V and 8 bases at J, with 15 bases between the two ends. This CDR3 has 14 amino acids. The CDR3 here is CASSQVSGKNKQYF. CDR3 nucleotides: TGTGCCAGCAGCCAAGTGTCAGGGAAGAACAAGCAGTACTTC.

V gene TRBV5-1 combines with J gene TRBJ1-5; D is unclear. In germline, CDR1 is SGHRS, CDR2 YFSETQ. The CDR3 spans 12 residues. Trimming took 7 bases from V and 5 from J, leaving 10 bases between them. CDR3 sequence: CASGSRDQPQHF. CDR3 nucleotides: TGCGCCAGCGGGTCCCGGGATCAGCCCCAGCATTTT.

This clone was picked up a small number of times. This rearrangement joins TRBV18 to TRBJ2-1; maybe TRBD2 (5 bases). The CDR3 is made up of 15 amino acids. V was clipped by 3 bases and J by 0 bases, with 9 bases between them. Germline CDR1 is KGHSH and CDR2 is LQKENI. CDR3 sequence: CASSPSGSSYNEQFF. In DNA form, the CDR3 reads TGTGCCAGCTCACCGTCGGGAAGCTCCTACAATGAGCAGTTCTTC.

The chain combines TRBV10-3 with TRBJ2-1, with D maybe TRBD1 (6 bases). This CDR3 is 12 amino acids long. V lost 7 bases and J 8 bases, leaving 12 bases between the germline ends. Germline V gene data show CDR1 as ENHRY and CDR2 as SYGVKD. The CDR3 DNA follows: TGTGCCATCAAAACAGGGTTGGATGAGCAGTTCTTC. This encodes CAIKTGLDEQFF.

V gene TRBV11-3 combines with J gene TRBJ2-7; TRBD1 aligns across 9 bases. This CDR3 has 14 residues. CDR1 is SGHNT and CDR2 is YENEEA in the germline V gene. Trimming at V came to 5 bases and at J to 2 bases, leaving 4 bases not matched to a gene. The CDR3 DNA follows: TGTGCCAGCAGCAGTCGGGACAGGGCCTACGAGCAGTACTTC. This codes for CASSSRDRAYEQYF.

The V call is TRBV6-5, the J call TRBJ1-1, with unresolved D. CDR3 length equals 12 residues. CDR1 and CDR2 from the germline V gene are MNHEY and SVGAGI. V lost 5 bases to trimming and J lost 8 bases, with 12 bases between them. As DNA, the CDR3 is TGTGCCAGCAGTACCCCTGGGAGGGAAGCTTTCTTT. Its protein product is CASSTPGREAFF.

The rearrangement joins TRBV12-3 or TRBV12-4 to TRBJ2-7; possible D gene TRBD1, 5 bases. The CDR3 is 13 amino acids. Trimming cost V 8 bases and J 3 bases, with 14 bases left between them. The CDR3 DNA is TGTGCCAGCGGGGCAAATCTCCTCTACGAGCAGTACTTC. Its protein product is CASGANLLYEQYF.

This clone turned up a few times. This chain connects TRBV6-5 to TRBJ2-7; tentatively, D is TRBD2 (6 bases). CDR1 is MNHEY, CDR2 SVGAGI, per germline. The CDR3 covers 15 residues. The V end was cut by 5 bases, the J end by 3 bases, with 17 bases between. CDR3 residues: CASSLGTVGGYEQYF. The CDR3 DNA reads TGTGCCAGCAGTCTAGGGACCGTCGGGGGCTACGAGCAGTACTTC.

This clone has more than one count but fewer than ten. This chain joins TRBV7-9 and TRBJ2-1, with TRBD2 matching 13 bases. Per germline, CDR1 SEHNR and CDR2 FQNEAQ (reference sequence). The V gene end was trimmed by 1 base and the J gene end by 15 bases; junction bases not matched to a gene: 9. This CDR3 is built from 15 residues. CDR3 nucleotides: TGTGCCAGCAGCTTAGTAGGACTAGCGGGAGTTAGGATGTTCTTC. Its protein product is CASSLVGLAGVRMFF.

As to this clone: The same CDR3 is also encoded by other DNA sequences in this sample. V usage is TRBV3-1 (or the pseudogene TRBV3-2) and J usage is TRBJ2-1; perhaps TRBD2 as D (5 bases). This CDR3 is 13 amino acids long. V was pared by 2 bases and J by 6 bases, with 8 bases between. Per the germline V gene, CDR1 is LGHDT and CDR2 is YNNKEL (reference sequence). This chain's CDR3 is CASSQLAGNEQFF. CDR3 sequence (DNA): TGTGCCAGCAGCCAACTAGCTGGCAATGAGCAGTTCTTC.

This clone was seen only once. This sequence joins TRBV7-6 and TRBJ2-7, with D perhaps matching TRBD2 (5 bases). CDR3 length equals 13 residues. Germline CDR1 is SGHVS and CDR2 is FNYEAQ. V gave up 5 bases and J gave up 6 bases, with 14 bases separating them. CDR3 DNA: TGTGCCAGCAGCACCCGTGGCCGGGGCGAGCAGTACTTC. Translated: CASSTRGRGEQYF. The full variable domain, completed using reference TRBV7-6 and TRBJ2-7, is GAGVSQSPRYKVTKRGQDVALRCDPISGHVSLYWYRQALGQGPEFLTYFNYEAQQDKSGLPNDRFSAERPEGSISTLTIQRTEQRDSAMYRCASSTRGRGEQYFGPGTRLTVT.

The rearrangement joins TRBV18 to TRBJ2-2; 7 nucleotides agree with TRBD2. The CDR3 is 16 amino acids. Losses at the gene ends were 1 base for V and 2 bases for J; bases not matched to a gene: 4. Germline V gene sequence: CDR1 KGHSH, CDR2 LQKENI. The chain's CDR3 is CASSPQLAVNTGELFF. The CDR3, as DNA: TGTGCCAGCTCACCACAGCTAGCGGTTAACACCGGGGAGCTGTTTTTT.

V gene TRBV6-2 or TRBV6-3 combines with J gene TRBJ2-3; 12 positions agree with TRBD2. CDR1 and CDR2 (germline): MNHEY, SVGEGT. The CDR3 runs to 15 residues. With 5 bases clipped from V and 2 bases from J, the junction kept 2 bases outside the gene matches. CDR3 sequence reads: CASSLAGGDTDTQYF. For the CDR3, the DNA is TGTGCCAGCAGTCTAGCGGGGGGGGACACAGATACGCAGTATTTT.

V usage is TRBV2 and J usage is TRBJ2-5, with D maybe TRBD1 (6 bases). Germline V gene data show CDR1 as SNHLY and CDR2 as FYNNEI. Trimming removed 6 bases at V and 8 bases at J, with 16 bases between. The CDR3 totals 13 residues. The CDR3 reads CASRGTPGGTQYF. The CDR3 DNA sequence: TGTGCCAGCAGAGGGACACCGGGTGGAACCCAGTACTTC.

The CDR3 reads CASSGAGGANGYTF. The DNA of the CDR3 is TGTGCCAGCAGCGGGGCAGGGGGCGCGAATGGCTACACCTTC. V gene TRBV2 combines with J gene TRBJ1-2; 8 nucleotides agree with TRBD1. The CDR3 covers 14 residues. Trimming took 6 bases from V and 6 from J; bases not matched to a gene: 9. Germline CDR1 is SNHLY and CDR2 is FYNNEI.

This clone has a single count. The gene calls are TRBV3-1 (or the pseudogene TRBV3-2) and TRBJ1-1, with D possibly matching TRBD1 (5 bases). Trimming pared 7 bases from V and 1 base from J, leaving 16 bases between. Per the germline V gene, CDR1 is LGHDT and CDR2 is YNNKEL (reference sequence). The CDR3 is 15 residues long. The CDR3 sequence is CASTGDRLANTEAFF. The CDR3 nucleotides read TGTGCCAGCACGGGGGACCGCCTTGCGAACACTGAAGCTTTCTTT.

V is TRBV19 and J is TRBJ1-4; 9 bases are a match to TRBD1. This CDR3 is 16 amino acids long. V gave up 5 bases and J gave up 7 bases; unmatched junction bases: 11. Germline CDR1 reads LNHDA; CDR2 reads SQIVND (reference sequence). The CDR3 protein is CASSPGQGRSFEKLFF. As DNA, the CDR3 is TGTGCCAGTAGTCCGGGACAGGGTAGGAGTTTTGAAAAACTGTTTTTT.

This chain uses TRBV3-1 (or the pseudogene TRBV3-2) with TRBJ2-5; 8 bases map to TRBD2. After removal of 0 bases from V and 1 base from J, the junction contained 1 base not matched to a gene. There are 15 residues in the CDR3. Germline V gene data show CDR1 as LGHDT and CDR2 as YNNKEL (reference sequence). The CDR3, as DNA: TGTGCCAGCAGCCAAGAACGGGGGGGCCAAGAGACCCAGTACTTC. It codes for CASSQERGGQETQYF.

The chain joins TRBV7-9 to TRBJ2-7, with D perhaps TRBD1 (6 bases). The V gene lost 5 bases and the J gene lost 6 bases, with 14 bases spanning the gap. Germline CDR1 is SEHNR and CDR2 is FQNEAQ (reference sequence). This CDR3 has 13 residues. The CDR3, as DNA: TGTGCCAGCAGCGCACAGGGATCGGGCGAGCAGTACTTC. Its translation is CASSAQGSGEQYF.

There are a few counts of this clone. The chain recombines TRBV2 with TRBJ1-5; D is unresolved. The V end lost 3 bases, the J end lost 7 bases, and 10 bases lay between the germline ends. This CDR3 contains 13 residues. CDR1 is SNHLY and CDR2 is FYNNEI in the germline V gene. The CDR3 nucleotides are TGTGCCAGCAGTGAGAGGGAGGGCCAGCCCCAGCATTTT. Translation gives CASSEREGQPQHF.

This chain links TRBV2 with TRBJ2-7; D perhaps matches TRBD1 (8 bases). The CDR3 is 14 residues long. Germline V gene data show CDR1 as SNHLY and CDR2 as FYNNEI. V was clipped by 6 bases and J by 6 bases, with 18 bases between them. The CDR3 here is CASSGQGGGSEQYF. The DNA for the CDR3 is TGTGCCAGCAGCGGACAGGGAGGGGGTTCCGAGCAGTACTTC.

The V gene is TRBV28, the J gene TRBJ2-5; 9 nucleotides align to TRBD2. CDR1 and CDR2 from the germline V gene are MDHEN and SYDVKM. V gave up 4 bases and J gave up 5 bases; unmatched junction bases: 8. The CDR3 extends over 15 amino acids. DNA for the CDR3: TGTGCCAGCAGTTCTGGCGGGAGGGCCTCGGAGACCCAGTACTTC. It yields the protein CASSSGGRASETQYF.

The V and J genes are TRBV24-1 and TRBJ1-2; D ambiguous. The V gene's germline CDR1 is KGHDR and CDR2 SFDVKD. V was pared by 4 bases and J by 5 bases, with 4 bases between. This CDR3 contains 11 residues. This CDR3 reads CATSDLYGYTF. CDR3 DNA sequence: TGTGCCACCAGTGACCTATATGGCTACACCTTC.

As to this clone: One end of the junction varies from germline; a read error may be responsible. The rearrangement joins TRBV7-7 to TRBJ1-1; 8 positions match TRBD1. The CDR3 has 13 amino acids. Germline V gene data show CDR1 as SSHAT and CDR2 as FNYEAQ (reference sequence). This CDR3 reads CASSLDRGTEAFF. The DNA of the CDR3 is TGTGCTAGCAGCCTTGACAGGGGAACTGAAGCTTTCTTT.

The chain links TRBV27 to TRBJ2-3; D gene uncertain. V was cut by 3 bases and J by 0 bases, with 7 bases left in between. The CDR3 is 14 residues long. From germline, CDR1 is MNHEY and CDR2 SMNVEV (reference sequence). CDR3 amino acids: CASSLLGSTDTQYF. The CDR3 DNA is TGTGCCAGCAGTTTGCTAGGCAGCACAGATACGCAGTATTTT.

The chain uses TRBV2 and TRBJ1-1; 9 bases match TRBD1. The CDR3 is 14 amino acids. Looked up from germline, CDR1 is SNHLY and CDR2 is FYNNEI. V lost 7 bases and J lost 2; bases outside the gene matches: 5. The CDR3 reads CASNLDRGNTEAFF. CDR3 DNA sequence: TGTGCCAGCAATCTGGACAGGGGCAACACTGAAGCTTTCTTT.

The chain links TRBV29-1 to TRBJ2-2; a weak D match, TRBD1 (6 bases). Trimming removed 5 bases from V and 7 bases from J, with 14 bases in between. Germline V gene lookup returns CDR1 SQVTM and CDR2 ANQGSEA. The CDR3 is 13 residues long. CDR3 sequence (DNA): TGCAGCGTTACCTTTGGGGGCGGCGGGGAGCTGTTTTTT. It codes for CSVTFGGGGELFF.